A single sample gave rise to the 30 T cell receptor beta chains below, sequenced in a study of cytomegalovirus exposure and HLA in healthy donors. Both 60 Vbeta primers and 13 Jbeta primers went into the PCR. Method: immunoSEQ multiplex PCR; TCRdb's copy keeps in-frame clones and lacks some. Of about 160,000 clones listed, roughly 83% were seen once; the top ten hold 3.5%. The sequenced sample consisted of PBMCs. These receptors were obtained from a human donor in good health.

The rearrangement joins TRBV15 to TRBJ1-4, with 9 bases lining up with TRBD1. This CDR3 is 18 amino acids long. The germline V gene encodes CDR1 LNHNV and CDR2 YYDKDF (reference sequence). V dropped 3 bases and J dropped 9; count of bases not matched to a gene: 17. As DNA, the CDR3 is TGTGCCACCAGCAGGCAGCAGGACTCCGGGACAGGGTTTAAAAAACTGTTTTTT. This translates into CATSRQQDSGTGFKKLFF.

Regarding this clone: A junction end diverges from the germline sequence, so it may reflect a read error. The CDR3 region has the DNA TGCGCCAGCAGTGAAGCGGGGGTCGCTGAAGCTTTTTTT. The encoded protein is CASSEAGVAEAFF. The genes are TRBV10-1 and TRBJ1-1, with a possible D match to TRBD1 (5 bases). The CDR3 runs to 13 residues. Germline-derived CDR1 and CDR2 are WNHNN and SYGVQD (reference sequence).

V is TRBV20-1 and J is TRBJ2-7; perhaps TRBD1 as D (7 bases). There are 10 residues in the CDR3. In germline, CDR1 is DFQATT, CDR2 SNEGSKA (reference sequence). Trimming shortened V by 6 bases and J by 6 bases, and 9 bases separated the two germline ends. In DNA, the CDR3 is TGCAGTGCCAGGGGGGCCGAGCAGTACTTC. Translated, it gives CSARGAEQYF.

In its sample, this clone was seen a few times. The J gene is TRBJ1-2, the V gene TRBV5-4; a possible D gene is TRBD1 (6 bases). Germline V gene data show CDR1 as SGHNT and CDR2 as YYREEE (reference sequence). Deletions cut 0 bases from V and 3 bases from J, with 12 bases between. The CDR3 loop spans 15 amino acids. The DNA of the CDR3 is TGTGCCAGCAGCTTGGCGCAGGGGTTGGACTATGGCTACACCTTC. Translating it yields CASSLAQGLDYGYTF.

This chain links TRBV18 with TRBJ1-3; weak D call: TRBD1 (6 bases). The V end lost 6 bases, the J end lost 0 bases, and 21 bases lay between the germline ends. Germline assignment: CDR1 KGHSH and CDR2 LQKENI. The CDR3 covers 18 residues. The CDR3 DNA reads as TGTGCCAGCTCCCCAACCAATTCAGGGGTCAGCTCTGGAAACACCATATATTTT. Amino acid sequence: CASSPTNSGVSSGNTIYF.

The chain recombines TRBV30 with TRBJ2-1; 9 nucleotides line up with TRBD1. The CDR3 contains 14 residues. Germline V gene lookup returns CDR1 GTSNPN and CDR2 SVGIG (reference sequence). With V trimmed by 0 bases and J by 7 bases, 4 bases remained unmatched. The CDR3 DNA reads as TGTGCCTGGAGTGTGATGGACAGGGGTAATGAGCAGTTCTTC. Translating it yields CAWSVMDRGNEQFF.

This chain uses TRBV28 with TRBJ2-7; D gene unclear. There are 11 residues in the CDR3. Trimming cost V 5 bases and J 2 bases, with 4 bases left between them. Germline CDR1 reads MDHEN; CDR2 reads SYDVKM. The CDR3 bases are TGTGCCAGCAGTCCAACCTACGAGCAGTACTTC. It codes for CASSPTYEQYF. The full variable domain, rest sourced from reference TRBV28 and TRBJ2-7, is DVKVTQSSRYLVKRTGEKVFLECVQDMDHENMFWYRQDPGLGLRLIYFSYDVKMKEKGDIPEGYSVSREKKERFSLILESASTNQTSMYLCASSPTYEQYFGPGTRLTVT.

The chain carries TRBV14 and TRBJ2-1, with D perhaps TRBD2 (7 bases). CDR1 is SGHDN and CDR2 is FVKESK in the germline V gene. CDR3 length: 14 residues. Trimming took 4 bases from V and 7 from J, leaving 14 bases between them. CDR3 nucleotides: TGTGCCAGCAGCCGGGGGGGCGCGCAAAATGAGCAGTTCTTC. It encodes CASSRGGAQNEQFF.

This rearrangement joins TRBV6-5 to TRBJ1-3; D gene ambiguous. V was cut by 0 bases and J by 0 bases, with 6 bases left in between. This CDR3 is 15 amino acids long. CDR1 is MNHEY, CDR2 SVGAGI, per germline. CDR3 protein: CASSYSRFSGNTIYF. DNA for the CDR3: TGTGCCAGCAGTTACTCGCGGTTCTCTGGAAACACCATATATTTT.

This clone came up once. CDR3 DNA sequence: TGCGCCAGCAGCCAAGATTTTCTAGCGACAGATACGCAGTATTTT. This translates into CASSQDFLATDTQYF. The chain uses TRBV4-1 and TRBJ2-3; D possibly corresponds to TRBD2 (6 bases). In germline, CDR1 is MGHRA, CDR2 YSYEKL. The CDR3 length is 15 residues. V lost 0 bases to trimming and J lost 3 bases, with 10 bases between them.

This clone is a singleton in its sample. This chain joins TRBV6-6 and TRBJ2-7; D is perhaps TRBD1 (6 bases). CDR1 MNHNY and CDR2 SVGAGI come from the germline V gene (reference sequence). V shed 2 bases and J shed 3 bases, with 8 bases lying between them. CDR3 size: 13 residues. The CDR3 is CASSYRGYYEQYF. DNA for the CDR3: TGTGCCAGCAGTTACAGGGGGTACTACGAGCAGTACTTC.

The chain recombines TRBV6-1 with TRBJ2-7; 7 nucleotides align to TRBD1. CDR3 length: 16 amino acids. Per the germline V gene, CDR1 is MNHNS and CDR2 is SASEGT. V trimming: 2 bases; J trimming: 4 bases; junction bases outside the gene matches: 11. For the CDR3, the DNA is TGTGCCAGCAGTGAATTTGGCAGGGGGTCTGCATACGAGCAGTACTTC. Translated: CASSEFGRGSAYEQYF.

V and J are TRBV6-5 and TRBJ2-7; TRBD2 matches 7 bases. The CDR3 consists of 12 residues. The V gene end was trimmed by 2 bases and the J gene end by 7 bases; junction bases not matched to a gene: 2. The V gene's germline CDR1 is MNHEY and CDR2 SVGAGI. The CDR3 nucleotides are TGTGCCAGCAGTTACGGAGCGGGAGAGCAGTACTTC. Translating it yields CASSYGAGEQYF.

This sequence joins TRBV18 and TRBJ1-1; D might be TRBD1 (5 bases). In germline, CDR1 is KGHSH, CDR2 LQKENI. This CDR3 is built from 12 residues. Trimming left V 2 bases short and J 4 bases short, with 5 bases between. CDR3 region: CASSPGATEAFF. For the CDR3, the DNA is TGTGCCAGCTCACCAGGGGCCACTGAAGCTTTCTTT.

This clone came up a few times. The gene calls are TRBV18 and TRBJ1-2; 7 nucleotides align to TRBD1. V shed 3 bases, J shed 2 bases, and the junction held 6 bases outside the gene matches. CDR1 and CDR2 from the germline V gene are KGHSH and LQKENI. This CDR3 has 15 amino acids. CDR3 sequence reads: CASSPGTDINYGYTF. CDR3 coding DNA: TGTGCCAGCTCACCCGGGACAGACATCAACTATGGCTACACCTTC.

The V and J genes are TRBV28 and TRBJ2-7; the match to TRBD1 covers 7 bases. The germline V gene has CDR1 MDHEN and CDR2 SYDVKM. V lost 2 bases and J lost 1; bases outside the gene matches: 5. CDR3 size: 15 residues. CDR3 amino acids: CASSLRGGFSYEQYF. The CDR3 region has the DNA TGTGCCAGCAGTTTACGAGGGGGCTTTTCCTACGAGCAGTACTTC.

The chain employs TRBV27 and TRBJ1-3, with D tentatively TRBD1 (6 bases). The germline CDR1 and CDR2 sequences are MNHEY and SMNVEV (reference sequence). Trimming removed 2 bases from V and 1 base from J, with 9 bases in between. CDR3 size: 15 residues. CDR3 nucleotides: TGTGCCAGCAGTTTAGGCAGGGGATCTGGAAACACCATATATTTT. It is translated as CASSLGRGSGNTIYF.

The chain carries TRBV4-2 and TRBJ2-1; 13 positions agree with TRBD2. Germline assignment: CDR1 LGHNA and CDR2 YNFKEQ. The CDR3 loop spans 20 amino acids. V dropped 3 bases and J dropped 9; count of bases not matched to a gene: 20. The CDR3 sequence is CASSHVISGTSGKRIGEQFF. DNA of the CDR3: TGTGCCAGCAGCCATGTTATCTCGGGGACTAGCGGGAAGAGGATCGGTGAGCAGTTCTTC.

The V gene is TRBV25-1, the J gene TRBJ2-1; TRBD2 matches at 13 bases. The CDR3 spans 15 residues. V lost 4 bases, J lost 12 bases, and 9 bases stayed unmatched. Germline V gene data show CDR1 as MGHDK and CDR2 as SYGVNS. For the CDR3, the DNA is TGTGCCAGCAGTGTCGGGACTAGCGGGGCAAGGTTGCAGTTCTTC. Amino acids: CASSVGTSGARLQFF.

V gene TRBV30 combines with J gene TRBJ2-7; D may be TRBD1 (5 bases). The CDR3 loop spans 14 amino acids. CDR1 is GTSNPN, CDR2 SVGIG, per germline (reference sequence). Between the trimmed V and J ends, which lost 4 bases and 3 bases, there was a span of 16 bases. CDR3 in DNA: TGTGCCTGGAATCAGGGTCGACGTTTCTACGAGCAGTACTTC. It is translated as CAWNQGRRFYEQYF. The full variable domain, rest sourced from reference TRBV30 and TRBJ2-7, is SQTIHQWPATLVQPVGSPLSLECTVEGTSNPNLYWYRQAAGRGLQLLFYSVGIGQISSEVPQNLSASRPQDRQFILSSKKLLLSDSGFYLCAWNQGRRFYEQYFGPGTRLTVT.

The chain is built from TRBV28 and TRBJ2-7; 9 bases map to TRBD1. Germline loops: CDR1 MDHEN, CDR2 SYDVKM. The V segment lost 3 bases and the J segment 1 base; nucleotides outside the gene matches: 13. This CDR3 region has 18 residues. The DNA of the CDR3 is TGTGCCAGCAGTTTTTGGGGTTTGACAGGGGGGGCGTCCTACGAGCAGTACTTC. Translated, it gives CASSFWGLTGGASYEQYF.

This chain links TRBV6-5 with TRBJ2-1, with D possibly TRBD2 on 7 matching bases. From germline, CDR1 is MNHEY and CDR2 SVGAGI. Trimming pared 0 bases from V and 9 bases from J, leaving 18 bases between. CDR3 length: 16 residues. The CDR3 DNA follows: TGTGCCAGCAGTTACTCTGACCCTCGCGGGGGCGCTGAGCAGTTCTTC. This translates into CASSYSDPRGGAEQFF.

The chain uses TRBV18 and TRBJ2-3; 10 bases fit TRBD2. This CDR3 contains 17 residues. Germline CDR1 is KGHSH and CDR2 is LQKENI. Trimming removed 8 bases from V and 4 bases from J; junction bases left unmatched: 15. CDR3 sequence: CASITGPSGSGADTQYF. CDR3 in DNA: TGTGCCAGCATCACCGGCCCTAGCGGGAGTGGCGCAGATACGCAGTATTTT.

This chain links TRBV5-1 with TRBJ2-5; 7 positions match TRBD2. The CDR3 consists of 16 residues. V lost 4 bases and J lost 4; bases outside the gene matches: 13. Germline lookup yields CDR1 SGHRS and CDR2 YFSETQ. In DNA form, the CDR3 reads TGCGCCAGCAGCACGACCGGGACTACCTCGGGAGAGACCCAGTACTTC. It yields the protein CASSTTGTTSGETQYF.

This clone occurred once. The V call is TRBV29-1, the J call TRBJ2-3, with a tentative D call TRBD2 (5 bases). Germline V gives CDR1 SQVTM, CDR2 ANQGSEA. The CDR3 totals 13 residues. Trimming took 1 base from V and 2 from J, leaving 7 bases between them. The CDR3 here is CSVEAGITDTQYF. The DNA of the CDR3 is TGCAGCGTTGAAGCGGGGATCACAGATACGCAGTATTTT.

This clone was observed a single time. The DNA for the CDR3 is TGCGCCAGCAGTGAGTCGACTAGCGGGGGGGCTGATGAGCAGTTCTTC. This gives the protein CASSESTSGGADEQFF. This chain links TRBV10-1 with TRBJ2-1, with TRBD2 identical over 14 bases. The CDR3 extends over 16 amino acids. Germline values: CDR1 WNHNN, CDR2 SYGVQD (reference sequence). Trimming removed 0 bases from V and 8 bases from J; junction bases left unmatched: 3.

The DNA for the CDR3 is TGTGCCAGCAGCTTGGCGGCCTACCAAGAGACCCAGTACTTC. Protein sequence: CASSLAAYQETQYF. The rearrangement links TRBV7-9 to TRBJ2-5; no reliable D call. Germline V CDR1 and CDR2: SEHNR, FQNEAQ (reference sequence). Trimming shortened V by 3 bases and J by 0 bases, and 8 bases separated the two germline ends. The CDR3 sequence is 14 residues long.

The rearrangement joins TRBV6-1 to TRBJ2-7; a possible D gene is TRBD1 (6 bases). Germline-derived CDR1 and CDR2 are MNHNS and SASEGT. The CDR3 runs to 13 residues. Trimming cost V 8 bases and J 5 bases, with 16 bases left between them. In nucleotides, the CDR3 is TGTGCCAGCGGGATCTCCGGGACAAACGAGCAGTACTTC. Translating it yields CASGISGTNEQYF.

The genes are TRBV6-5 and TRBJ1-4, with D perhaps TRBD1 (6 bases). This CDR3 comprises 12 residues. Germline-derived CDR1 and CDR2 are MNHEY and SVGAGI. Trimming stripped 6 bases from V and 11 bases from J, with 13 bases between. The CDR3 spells CASSRDRMKLFF. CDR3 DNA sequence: TGTGCCAGCAGCCGCGACAGGATGAAACTGTTTTTT.

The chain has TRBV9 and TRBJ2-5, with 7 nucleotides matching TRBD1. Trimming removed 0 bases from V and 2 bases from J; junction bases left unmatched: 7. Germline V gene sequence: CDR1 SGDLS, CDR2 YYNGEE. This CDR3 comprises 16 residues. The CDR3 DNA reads TGTGCCAGCAGCGTAGCGGGCCTCAGGGGGCAAGAGACCCAGTACTTC. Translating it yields CASSVAGLRGQETQYF.